This T cell receptor (beta chain) is drawn from a study of molecular identifiers for immune sequencing clone quantification. The use of previously described methods and listed TCR primers produced the bulk TCR libraries. MiXCR, applied by TCRdb to the PCR reads, yields one record per CDR3 protein. Here the sample spans about 86,000 distinct CDR3 sequences, roughly 25% being singletons. The receptor's source is a human donor in good health. Some libraries in this study had Jurkat cell RNA spiked in. The sample consisted of naive CD8+ T cells from blood, with Jurkat cell RNA spiked in. Subset given: FACS-sorted CD8+CD4-CCR7+CD45RA+ naive T cells.

The DNA for the CDR3 is TGTGCCAGCAGTTCATACCAGGGGTGGGGGGAGACCCAGTACTTC. This codes for CASSSYQGWGETQYF. The chain couples TRBV6-5 to TRBJ2-5, with D maybe TRBD1 (6 bases). CDR1 is MNHEY, CDR2 SVGAGI, per germline. CDR3 length: 15 residues. V gave up 4 bases and J gave up 5 bases, with 17 bases separating them.